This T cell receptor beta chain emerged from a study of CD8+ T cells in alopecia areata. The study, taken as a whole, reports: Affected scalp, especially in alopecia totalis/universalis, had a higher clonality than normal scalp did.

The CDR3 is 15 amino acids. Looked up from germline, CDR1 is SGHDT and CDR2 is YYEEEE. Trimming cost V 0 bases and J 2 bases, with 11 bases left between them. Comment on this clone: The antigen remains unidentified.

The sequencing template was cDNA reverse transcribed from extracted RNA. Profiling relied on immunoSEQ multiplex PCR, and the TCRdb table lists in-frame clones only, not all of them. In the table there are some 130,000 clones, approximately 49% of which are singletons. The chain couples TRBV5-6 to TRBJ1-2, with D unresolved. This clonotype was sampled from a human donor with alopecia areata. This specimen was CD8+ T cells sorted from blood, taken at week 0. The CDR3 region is CASSLEFSENYGYTF. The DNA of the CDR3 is TGTGCCAGCAGCTTGGAATTCTCTGAGAACTATGGCTACACCTTC.